The 6 T cell receptor beta chains reported below all come from one sample, sequenced in a study of blood T cell repertoires in COVID-19 (dated by TCRdb to about 2020). The library came from the immunoSEQ multiplex PCR assay. TCRdb stores this immuneACCESS table with in-frame sequences only. Part of the clones is absent; in the studies checked, under half of the shortfall reflects unresolved V genes, and no reason is known for the rest. The sample records roughly 380,000 clones, approximately 89% of which are singletons. Roughly 1.4% of the sample is in the top ten clones. Material for sequencing was peripheral blood. These receptors came from a woman between 35 and 50 years old with COVID-19, enrolled during active disease.

This chain links TRBV6-2 or TRBV6-3 with TRBJ1-1, with 9 bases aligning to TRBD1. This CDR3 is built from 14 residues. CDR1 and CDR2 from the germline V gene are MNHEY and SVGEGT. The junction had 4 bases not matched to a gene; V was cut back by 4 bases and J by 4 bases. The CDR3 sequence is CASSSGQGGTEAFF. CDR3 coding DNA: TGTGCCAGCAGTTCGGGACAGGGAGGCACTGAAGCTTTCTTT.

J is TRBJ2-3 and V is TRBV19; no clear D gene. Looked up from germline, CDR1 is LNHDA and CDR2 is SQIVND (reference sequence). CDR3 length equals 14 residues. Trimming stripped 6 bases from V and 2 bases from J, with 12 bases between. This CDR3 is CASSPELITDTQYF. In nucleotides, the CDR3 is TGTGCCAGTAGCCCCGAGCTAATCACAGATACGCAGTATTTT.

The genes are TRBV7-9 and TRBJ1-1; possibly TRBD1 for D (6 bases). Trimming left V 0 bases short and J 5 bases short, with 7 bases between. This CDR3 has 13 amino acids. Germline assignment: CDR1 SEHNR and CDR2 FQNEAQ (reference sequence). CDR3 protein: CASSLAGATEAFF. CDR3 DNA sequence: TGTGCCAGCAGCTTAGCGGGGGCGACTGAAGCTTTCTTT.

The rearrangement links TRBV19 to TRBJ1-2; D is uncertain. Per the germline V gene, CDR1 is LNHDA and CDR2 is SQIVND (reference sequence). Trimming pared 2 bases from V and 6 bases from J, leaving 13 bases between. The CDR3 contains 14 residues. The CDR3 loop is CASSINSGRNGYTF. CDR3 in DNA: TGTGCCAGTAGTATAAACAGTGGGAGGAATGGCTACACCTTC.

This clone was seen more than once but under ten times. The chain joins TRBV6-6 to TRBJ1-3; maybe TRBD1 (5 bases). Trimming took off 10 bases at V and 4 bases at J, with 14 bases between the two ends. This CDR3 region has 13 residues. In germline, CDR1 is MNHNY, CDR2 SVGAGI (reference sequence). The CDR3 here is CATGGGVGNTIYF. In DNA form, the CDR3 reads TGTGCCACAGGTGGGGGGGTGGGAAACACCATATATTTT.

This rearrangement joins TRBV27 to TRBJ1-5; 9 bases are a match to TRBD1. After removal of 5 bases from V and 2 bases from J, the junction contained 4 bases not matched to a gene. Germline assignment: CDR1 MNHEY and CDR2 SMNVEV (reference sequence). The CDR3 loop spans 15 amino acids. The chain's CDR3 is CASSPDRGRNQPQHF. In DNA form, the CDR3 reads TGTGCCAGCAGTCCGGACAGGGGCCGCAATCAGCCCCAGCATTTT.